One sample yielded the 20 T cell receptor beta chains listed below, sequenced in a study of T cells in narcolepsy. Measured with immunoSEQ multiplex PCR; TCRdb has only the in-frame clones, and not every one. The sample carries about 27,000 clones, about four fifths recorded once. The material sequenced was CD45RA- memory CD4+ T cells from PBMCs. These receptors were taken from a human donor with narcolepsy.

V and J are TRBV19 and TRBJ2-7; D tentatively reads TRBD1 or TRBD2 (6 bases each). Germline V gives CDR1 LNHDA, CDR2 SQIVND (reference sequence). The CDR3 is 13 amino acids. V was pared by 9 bases and J by 0 bases, with 12 bases between. Here the CDR3 DNA reads TGTGCCAGCGAGGGGGGAAGCTCCTACGAGCAGTACTTC. Translated, it gives CASEGGSSYEQYF.

This clone occurred once. CDR3 in amino acids: CASSFRQGFNEKLFF. In nucleotides, the CDR3 is TGTGCCAGCAGTTTCAGACAGGGATTTAATGAAAAACTGTTTTTT. The J gene is TRBJ1-4, the V gene TRBV27; 7 bases map to TRBD1. Germline CDR1 and CDR2: MNHEY and SMNVEV (reference sequence). This CDR3 region has 15 residues. V shed 3 bases and J 4 bases; nucleotides not matched to a gene: 5.

This clone was counted a single time. The rearrangement links TRBV19 to TRBJ1-5; possible D gene TRBD1, 5 bases. This CDR3 contains 15 residues. CDR1 is LNHDA and CDR2 is SQIVND in the germline V gene (reference sequence). V dropped 7 bases and J dropped 5 bases, with 18 bases sitting between them. The CDR3 nucleotides are TGTGCCAGTACGGTCGGGGGGAGAAGATATCAGCCCCAGCATTTT. The encoded protein is CASTVGGRRYQPQHF.

V gene TRBV4-2 combines with J gene TRBJ1-5; 7 bases agree with TRBD1. V lost 0 bases and J lost 3; bases outside the gene matches: 5. The CDR3 has 16 residues. CDR1 and CDR2 from the germline V gene are LGHNA and YNFKEQ. As DNA, the CDR3 is TGTGCCAGCAGCCAAGAAACAGGGGTGGCCAATCAGCCCCAGCATTTT. Translation: CASSQETGVANQPQHF.

The rearrangement uses TRBV29-1 and TRBJ1-1, with 8 bases that match TRBD1. This CDR3 is built from 13 residues. V was clipped by 3 bases and J by 7 bases; unmatched bases: 7. From germline, CDR1 is SQVTM and CDR2 ANQGSEA. CDR3 region: CSVEKTGAGEAFF. In DNA form, the CDR3 reads TGCAGCGTTGAGAAGACAGGGGCGGGTGAAGCTTTCTTT.

The chain's CDR3 is CASSSQGGLNTGELFF. CDR3 in DNA: TGTGCCAGCAGCTCACAAGGGGGCCTTAACACCGGGGAGCTGTTTTTT. The chain uses TRBV7-8 and TRBJ2-2; 7 bases are a match to TRBD1. Germline values: CDR1 SGHVS, CDR2 FQNEAQ. With 4 bases clipped from V and 2 bases from J, the junction kept 7 bases outside the gene matches. The CDR3 has 16 amino acids.

This clone was counted a single time. The V call is TRBV4-1, the J call TRBJ2-1; D remains unclear. Trimming removed 1 base at V and 4 bases at J, with 17 bases between. This CDR3 has 17 amino acids. The V gene's germline CDR1 is MGHRA and CDR2 YSYEKL. CDR3 loop: CASSQGSVGRRYNEQFF. CDR3 in DNA: TGCGCCAGCAGCCAAGGTTCTGTGGGTAGACGATACAATGAGCAGTTCTTC.

This rearrangement joins TRBV7-7 to TRBJ2-7; TRBD2 matches 10 bases. The germline V gene encodes CDR1 SSHAT and CDR2 FNYEAQ (reference sequence). There are 19 residues in the CDR3. Trimming took 2 bases from V and 2 from J; bases not matched to a gene: 15. DNA for the CDR3: TGTGCCAGCAGCTTAAGGTACAGTCCAGCGGGGGGGGACACCTACGAGCAGTACTTC. The encoded protein is CASSLRYSPAGGDTYEQYF. Supplemented by reference TRBV7-7 and TRBJ2-7, the full variable domain reads GAGVSQSPRYKVTKRGQDVTLRCDPISSHATLYWYQQALGQGPEFLTYFNYEAQPDKSGLPSDRFSAERPEGSISTLTIQRTEQRDSAMYRCASSLRYSPAGGDTYEQYFGPGTRLTVT.

The CDR3 region has the DNA TGTGCCAGCAGCCCGGGACACAATGAGCAGTTCTTC. This sequence encodes CASSPGHNEQFF. The rearrangement links TRBV7-2 to TRBJ2-1; D is tentatively TRBD1 or TRBD2 (5 bases each). Trimming took 5 bases from V and 5 from J, leaving 7 bases between them. The CDR3 runs to 12 residues. From germline, CDR1 is SGHTA and CDR2 FQGNSA.

The V gene is TRBV5-6, the J gene TRBJ2-3, with D perhaps assigned TRBD1 or TRBD2 (6 bases each). There are 16 residues in the CDR3. Per germline, CDR1 SGHDT and CDR2 YYEEEE. Between the trimmed V and J ends, which lost 4 bases and 1 base, there was a span of 16 bases. Here the CDR3 DNA reads TGTGCCAGCAGCAGGGGGAGGTCTAGCGGCACAGATACGCAGTATTTT. Residues: CASSRGRSSGTDTQYF. The variable domain in full, completed from reference TRBV5-6 and TRBJ2-3, reads DAGVTQSPTHLIKTRGQQVTLRCSPKSGHDTVSWYQQALGQGPQFIFQYYEEEERQRGNFPDRFSGHQFPNYSSELNVNALLLGDSALYLCASSRGRSSGTDTQYFGPGTRLTVL.

There are a few counts of this clone. The rearrangement links TRBV6-5 to TRBJ2-7; D is perhaps TRBD1 (6 bases). Germline V gene data show CDR1 as MNHEY and CDR2 as SVGAGI. The ends were cut back, 3 bases at V and 3 bases at J, with 12 bases in the middle. The CDR3 is 14 amino acids. CDR3 sequence reads: CASSYAGVGYEQYF. CDR3 in DNA: TGTGCCAGCAGTTATGCAGGGGTGGGCTACGAGCAGTACTTC.

V gene TRBV7-6 combines with J gene TRBJ1-2; no definite D call. V was clipped by 0 bases and J by 2 bases, with 10 bases between them. This CDR3 is built from 15 residues. CDR1 and CDR2 (germline): SGHVS, FNYEAQ. DNA for the CDR3: TGTGCCAGCAGCTTAGCGGCAGTGCCCAACTATGGCTACACCTTC. Translation gives CASSLAAVPNYGYTF.

The rearrangement links TRBV18 to TRBJ1-4; TRBD1 matches at 7 bases. CDR3 length equals 14 residues. The germline CDR1 and CDR2 sequences are KGHSH and LQKENI. With 5 bases clipped from V and 8 bases from J, the junction kept 8 bases outside the gene matches. CDR3 coding DNA: TGTGCCAGCTCATCCGGACAGGCGGGAGAAAAACTGTTTTTT. Translation gives CASSSGQAGEKLFF.

The chain carries TRBV5-5 and TRBJ2-5; D might be TRBD1 (6 bases). The J call may be faulty, since TRBJ2-7 better matches the DNA end. Germline CDR1 and CDR2: SGHKS and YYEKEE (reference sequence). The CDR3 spans 13 residues. CDR3 residues: CASSKDRLYEQYF. The CDR3 region has the DNA TGTGCCAGCAGTAAGGACAGACTCTACGAGCAGTACTTC.

The genes are TRBV10-3 and TRBJ1-3; TRBD1 matches 11 bases. V shed 2 bases, J shed 2 bases, and the junction held 2 bases outside the gene matches. Germline lookup yields CDR1 ENHRY and CDR2 SYGVKD. The CDR3 is made up of 16 amino acids. The CDR3 loop reads CAISEGQGATGNTIYF. Here the CDR3 DNA reads TGTGCCATCAGTGAGGGACAGGGGGCTACTGGAAACACCATATATTTT.

This clone came up a few times. The V gene is TRBV7-8, the J gene TRBJ1-2; TRBD1 aligns across 7 bases. Germline CDR1 reads SGHVS; CDR2 reads FQNEAQ. J lost 2 bases, V lost 1 base, and 10 bases had no gene match. The CDR3 extends over 17 amino acids. The CDR3 sequence: CASSLVLRQGLNYGYTF. CDR3 in DNA: TGTGCCAGCAGCTTAGTGTTGAGACAGGGTTTGAACTATGGCTACACCTTC. Looking up the rest from reference TRBV7-8 and TRBJ1-2 gives the full variable domain: GAGVSQSPRYKVAKRGQDVALRCDPISGHVSLFWYQQALGQGPEFLTYFQNEAQLDKSGLPSDRFFAERPEGSVSTLKIQRTQQEDSAVYLCASSLVLRQGLNYGYTFGSGTRLTVV.

Note on this clone: At one end, the junction sequence differs from germline, possibly due to a read error. At the DNA level, this CDR3 is encoded by other sequences in the same sample as well. This rearrangement joins TRBV18 to TRBJ1-4, with 9 positions matching TRBD1. Germline V lookup: CDR1 KGHSH, CDR2 LQKENI. CDR3 length equals 16 residues. The CDR3 DNA is TGTGCCAGCTCGCCACGACAGGGGGCAACTAATGAAAAACTGTTTTTT. This sequence encodes CASSPRQGATNEKLFF.

The chain employs TRBV6-5 and TRBJ2-7; 8 nucleotides align to TRBD1. The CDR3 runs to 12 residues. Germline CDR1 and CDR2: MNHEY and SVGAGI. The junction had 5 bases not matched to a gene; V was cut back by 6 bases and J by 7 bases. The CDR3 DNA reads TGTGCCAGCAGGACCAGGACAGGGGAGCAGTACTTC. The encoded protein is CASRTRTGEQYF.

The rearrangement uses TRBV5-6 and TRBJ2-7; D is unresolved. The length of the CDR3 is 14 residues. V was clipped by 0 bases and J by 2 bases, with 9 bases between them. Germline CDR1 is SGHDT and CDR2 is YYEEEE. In DNA form, the CDR3 reads TGTGCCAGCAGCTTGGCGGGTCTTACCTACGAGCAGTACTTC. Its translation: CASSLAGLTYEQYF.

The J gene is TRBJ2-3, the V gene TRBV10-3; 12 nucleotides agree with TRBD2. CDR1 is ENHRY, CDR2 SYGVKD, per germline. Trimming cost V 6 bases and J 3 bases; bases outside gene matches: 10. The CDR3 length is 17 residues. The CDR3 sequence is CAIRQSLAGGPTDTQYF. The CDR3 bases are TGTGCCATCAGACAAAGCCTAGCGGGGGGGCCAACAGATACGCAGTATTTT.